One and the same sample provided the 16 T cell receptor beta chains below, sequenced in a study of cytomegalovirus exposure and HLA in healthy donors. The PCR contained 60 Vbeta and 13 Jbeta primers. Clones were read by immunoSEQ multiplex PCR, and TCRdb kept only the in-frame ones, dropping some. The sample yields under 200,000 clones, roughly 80% seen once. Sequenced sample: PBMCs. All receptors derive from a man in his sixties in good health and CMV-seronegative.

This clone is a singleton in its sample. The CDR3 region has the DNA TGCGCCAGCAGCCAAGCCTCCGGGACAGGGGTTATGGGGCAGTACTTC. Translation: CASSQASGTGVMGQYF. The chain is built from TRBV4-3 and TRBJ2-5, with 10 bases aligning to TRBD1. V lost 1 base to trimming and J lost 11 bases; unmatched junction nucleotides: 13. CDR3 length: 16 amino acids. Germline CDR1 LGHNA, CDR2 YSLEER.

This sequence joins TRBV9 and TRBJ2-5; no clear D. CDR3 size: 14 residues. Germline CDR1 is SGDLS and CDR2 is YYNGEE. V shed 0 bases and J shed 5 bases, with 11 bases lying between them. CDR3 bases: TGTGCCAGCAGCGTAGACCGAAACGAGGAGACCCAGTACTTC. This sequence encodes CASSVDRNEETQYF.

The J gene is TRBJ1-6, the V gene TRBV6-1; D gene ambiguous. Germline values: CDR1 MNHNS, CDR2 SASEGT. This CDR3 spans 13 amino acids. The V end lost 6 bases, the J end lost 10 bases, and 13 bases lay between the germline ends. In nucleotides, the CDR3 is TGTGCCAGCAGGGAGGGATTGGGCTCACCCCTCCACTTT. It is translated as CASREGLGSPLHF.

This clone was picked up one time. Written as DNA, the CDR3 is TGCGCCAGCAGTGAGGCGGGTTCTGACACCATATATTTT. This sequence encodes CASSEAGSDTIYF. The chain carries TRBV10-2 and TRBJ1-3; D not certain. Trimming stripped 2 bases from V and 8 bases from J, with 10 bases between. The CDR3 totals 13 residues. Germline loops: CDR1 WSHSY, CDR2 SAAADI.

This chain connects TRBV13 to TRBJ2-3; possible D gene TRBD2, 6 bases. The CDR3 runs 14 residues. Germline assignment: CDR1 PRHDT and CDR2 FYEKMQ (reference sequence). Deletions cut 4 bases from V and 0 bases from J, with 8 bases between. The CDR3 protein is CASSSGLSTDTQYF. The CDR3 DNA follows: TGTGCCAGCAGCTCCGGACTAAGCACAGATACGCAGTATTTT.

This clone was seen more than once but under ten times. The V call is TRBV28, the J call TRBJ2-2; no reliable D call. V shed 3 bases and J shed 6 bases, with 8 bases lying between them. The CDR3 loop spans 13 amino acids. CDR1 is MDHEN, CDR2 SYDVKM, per germline. For the CDR3, the DNA is TGTGCCAGCAGTTTTCGCGGTCCCGGGGAGCTGTTTTTT. Its protein product is CASSFRGPGELFF.

V usage is TRBV7-2 and J usage is TRBJ2-7; TRBD1 aligns across 7 bases. J gave up 6 bases and V 1 base, and 12 bases lay outside the gene matches. Germline V gene lookup returns CDR1 SGHTA and CDR2 FQGNSA. CDR3 length: 16 residues. This CDR3 is CASSLERVEGGAEQYF. DNA for the CDR3: TGTGCCAGCAGCTTAGAGAGGGTGGAAGGGGGCGCCGAGCAGTACTTC. Filled out from reference TRBV7-2 and TRBJ2-7, the complete variable domain reads GAGVSQSPSNKVTEKGKDVELRCDPISGHTALYWYRQSLGQGLEFLIYFQGNSAPDKSGLPSDRFSAERTGGSVSTLTIQRTQQEDSAVYLCASSLERVEGGAEQYFGPGTRLTVT.

CDR3 nucleotides: TGTGCCAGCAGCCATCGACTAGCGGGGGGCCAAGAGACCCAGTACTTC. Translation: CASSHRLAGGQETQYF. V and J are TRBV7-9 and TRBJ2-5; 13 nucleotides align to TRBD2. This CDR3 comprises 16 residues. Unmatched junction bases numbered 4, after V lost 5 bases and J lost 1 base. CDR1 is SEHNR, CDR2 FQNEAQ, per germline (reference sequence).

V is TRBV9 and J is TRBJ2-1, with 11 bases lining up with TRBD2. The CDR3 sequence is 15 residues long. Trimming removed 4 bases from V and 7 bases from J; junction bases left unmatched: 7. Germline V gives CDR1 SGDLS, CDR2 YYNGEE. The CDR3 region has the DNA TGTGCCAGCAGCTCAACCGGGACTAGCGGTAATGAGCAGTTCTTC. This sequence encodes CASSSTGTSGNEQFF.

The CDR3 nucleotides read TGTGCCAGCGGGGACAGAAGCTCCTACGAGCAGTACTTC. It translates to CASGDRSSYEQYF. The chain has TRBV6-5 and TRBJ2-5; 7 bases align to TRBD1. The end of the DNA fits TRBJ2-7 better, so the J call may be wrong. Germline V gene lookup returns CDR1 MNHEY and CDR2 SVGAGI. CDR3 length: 13 residues.

The chain uses TRBV6-1 and TRBJ1-1, with D possibly being TRBD1 (5 bases). The V gene lost 5 bases and the J gene lost 1 base, with 8 bases spanning the gap. The CDR3 is made up of 13 amino acids. Looked up from germline, CDR1 is MNHNS and CDR2 is SASEGT. The CDR3 DNA reads TGTGCCAGCAGTTTCCAGGGGAACACTGAAGCTTTCTTT. This sequence encodes CASSFQGNTEAFF.

This clone has more than one count but fewer than ten. J is TRBJ1-5 and V is TRBV6-6, with D possibly being TRBD1 (6 bases). The CDR3 is made up of 13 amino acids. V was cut by 5 bases and J by 6 bases, with 11 bases left in between. The germline V gene encodes CDR1 MNHNY and CDR2 SVGAGI (reference sequence). The CDR3 DNA reads TGTGCCAGCAGTGGCAGGGGAAGTCAGCCCCAGCATTTT. It translates to CASSGRGSQPQHF.

The chain links TRBV6-5 to TRBJ1-2, with D possibly being TRBD1 (5 bases). CDR1 is MNHEY and CDR2 is SVGAGI in the germline V gene. The CDR3 spans 11 residues. Trimming pared 10 bases from V and 6 bases from J, leaving 12 bases between. CDR3 residues: CATHGGNGYTF. DNA of the CDR3: TGTGCCACGCATGGGGGGAATGGCTACACCTTC.

This clone has only one observation. The chain carries TRBV29-1 and TRBJ2-7, with TRBD1 matching over 10 bases. Per the germline V gene, CDR1 is SQVTM and CDR2 is ANQGSEA. Trimming took 6 bases from V and 4 from J; bases not matched to a gene: 12. The CDR3 is made up of 15 amino acids. In DNA, the CDR3 is TGCAGCGTGCTCAGCCGGGACAGGGGAGGGTACGAGCAGTACTTC. Translated, it gives CSVLSRDRGGYEQYF.

This chain uses TRBV7-9 with TRBJ1-1; 9 bases agree with TRBD1. The CDR3 contains 15 residues. V shed 1 base, J shed 5 bases, and the junction held 5 bases outside the gene matches. Germline-derived CDR1 and CDR2 are SEHNR and FQNEAQ (reference sequence). Here the CDR3 DNA reads TGTGCCAGCAGCTTAGGGAGGACAGGGGTTACTGAAGCTTTCTTT. Protein product: CASSLGRTGVTEAFF.

This chain uses TRBV7-8 with TRBJ1-1; D might be TRBD1 (6 bases). Germline CDR1 and CDR2: SGHVS and FQNEAQ. Trimming left V 5 bases short and J 1 base short, with 11 bases between. The CDR3 is made up of 14 amino acids. CDR3 sequence (DNA): TGTGCCAGCAGCGTGGGACATCGGAACACTGAAGCTTTCTTT. Its protein is CASSVGHRNTEAFF.